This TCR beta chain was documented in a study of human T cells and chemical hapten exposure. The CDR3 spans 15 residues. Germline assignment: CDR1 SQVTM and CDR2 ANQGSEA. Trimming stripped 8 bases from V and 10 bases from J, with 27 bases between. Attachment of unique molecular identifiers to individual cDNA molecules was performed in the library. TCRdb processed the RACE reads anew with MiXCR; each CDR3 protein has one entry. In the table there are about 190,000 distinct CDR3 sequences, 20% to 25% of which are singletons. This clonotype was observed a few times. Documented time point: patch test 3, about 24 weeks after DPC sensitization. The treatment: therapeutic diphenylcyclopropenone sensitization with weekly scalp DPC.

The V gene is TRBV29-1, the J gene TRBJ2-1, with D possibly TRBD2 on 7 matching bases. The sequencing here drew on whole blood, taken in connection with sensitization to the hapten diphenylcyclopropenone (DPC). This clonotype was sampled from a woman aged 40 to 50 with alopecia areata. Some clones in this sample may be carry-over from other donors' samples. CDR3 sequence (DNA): TGCAGCCTACGTCGGGGGGACACTGGTTCTGGAGAGCAGTTCTTC. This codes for CSLRRGDTGSGEQFF.